A selection of T cell receptor beta chains follows, all from one sample in a study of OX40 agonist ivuxolimab in advanced cancers. Some clones are missing from TCRdb's copy, which holds only in-frame ones; the method was immunoSEQ multiplex PCR. This sample yields 70,000 to 95,000 clones, of which roughly 94% are seen a single time; 0.5% to 0.65% belongs to the top ten. This specimen consisted of CD4+ or CD8+ T cells sorted from blood, obtained in a trial of the OX40 agonist ivuxolimab. These receptors were taken from an adult with an advanced solid tumor such as melanoma, head and neck, liver or kidney cancer. CDR3s include the opening cysteine and the closing phenylalanine or tryptophan. The D gene is left open where the match is weak. Where a row states a size, it is once, few, many or the class of an expanded clone; other rows omit it.

clone size	V gene	J gene	D gene	CDR3 protein	CDR3 DNA
.	TRBV2	TRBJ2-7	TRBD2	CASSGLARYEQYF	TGTGCCAGCAGTGGACTAGCGCGCTACGAGCAGTACTTC
.	TRBV9	TRBJ1-5	TRBD1	CASSATGSSNQPQHF	TGTGCCAGCAGCGCGACAGGGAGTAGCAATCAGCCCCAGCATTTT
.	TRBV6-1	TRBJ2-1	.	CASSDSASYYNEQFF	TGTGCCAGCAGTGATTCTGCCTCGTACTACAATGAGCAGTTCTTC
.	TRBV30	TRBJ2-7	.	CAWKGFTYEQYF	TGTGCCTGGAAGGGGTTCACCTACGAGCAGTACTTC
.	TRBV30	TRBJ1-2	TRBD1	CAWSVTGDGYTF	TGTGCCTGGAGTGTCACAGGGGATGGCTACACCTTC
.	TRBV5-1	TRBJ1-4	.	CASSLATNEKLFF	TGCGCCAGCAGCTTGGCCACTAATGAAAAACTGTTTTTT
.	TRBV19	TRBJ1-3	TRBD1	CASGTGLSGNTIYF	TGTGCCTCCGGGACAGGGCTCTCTGGAAACACCATATATTTT
.	TRBV6-5	TRBJ2-7	.	CASSLLGGREQYF	TGTGCCAGCAGTCTCCTCGGGGGAAGGGAGCAGTACTTC
.	TRBV5-1	TRBJ2-3	TRBD2	CASSSGTSVTDTQYF	TGCGCCAGCAGCTCAGGGACTAGCGTGACAGATACGCAGTATTTT
.	TRBV27	TRBJ1-6	TRBD1	CASSAPRTGSFSPLHF	TGTGCCAGCAGTGCACCACGGACAGGGTCGTTTTCACCCCTCCACTTT
.	TRBV4-2	TRBJ1-1	.	CAFRGNTEAFF	TGTGCCTTCCGGGGGAACACTGAAGCTTTCTTT
.	TRBV6-6	TRBJ2-5	.	CASSSSRGGETQYF	TGTGCCAGCAGTTCGTCCCGGGGCGGAGAGACCCAGTACTTC
.	TRBV30	TRBJ1-2	.	CAWSVGHKDFGYTF	TGTGCCTGGAGTGTAGGGCATAAAGATTTTGGCTACACCTTC
.	TRBV27	TRBJ2-3	.	CASRPWDPSTDTQYF	TGTGCCAGCAGACCTTGGGACCCTAGCACAGATACGCAGTATTTT
.	TRBV5-4	TRBJ2-7	TRBD2	CASSSRLAGTYEQYF	TGTGCCAGCAGCTCCAGACTAGCGGGAACCTACGAGCAGTACTTC
once	TRBV7-9	TRBJ1-2	.	CASSFLGGGYGNYGYTF	TGTGCCAGCAGCTTTCTGGGCGGGGGGTATGGAAACTATGGCTACACCTTC
.	TRBV28	TRBJ1-1	.	CASTELAGLINTEAFF	TGTGCCAGCACTGAGCTCGCGGGACTGATTAACACTGAAGCTTTCTTT
.	TRBV6-9	TRBJ1-2	.	CASSYSRRGGGYTF	TGTGCCAGCAGTTACTCGCGCAGGGGAGGTGGCTACACCTTC
.	TRBV5-6	TRBJ1-5	.	CASSLAGMGSRQPQHF	TGTGCCAGCAGCTTGGCCGGGATGGGGTCGCGTCAGCCCCAGCATTTT
.	TRBV7-3	TRBJ2-1	TRBD1	CASSLGMTGMDNEQFF	TGTGCCAGCAGCTTGGGTATGACAGGGATGGACAATGAGCAGTTCTTC
.	TRBV7-2	TRBJ2-3	.	CASSLGGRGTDTQYF	TGTGCCAGCAGCTTAGGAGGCAGGGGAACAGATACGCAGTATTTT
.	TRBV30	TRBJ2-7	.	CAWGRSFYEQYF	TGTGCCTGGGGTAGGTCCTTCTACGAGCAGTACTTC
.	TRBV4-1	TRBJ1-2	.	CASSDRARGYGYTF	TGCGCCAGCAGCGACCGGGCCCGGGGGTATGGCTACACCTTC
.	TRBV18	TRBJ1-1	.	CASSTAGGRAEAFF	TGTGCCAGCTCGACGGCGGGGGGTCGGGCTGAAGCTTTCTTT
.	TRBV7-9	TRBJ2-4	TRBD1	CASSLGQYRGNIQYF	TGTGCCAGCAGCTTAGGGCAATACAGGGGAAACATTCAGTACTTC
.	TRBV23-1	TRBJ2-7	.	CASSRAYEQYF	TGCGCCAGCAGCCGGGCCTACGAGCAGTACTTC
.	TRBV7-3	TRBJ1-1	.	CASSLGVGNGEAFF	TGTGCCAGCAGCTTAGGGGTGGGGAACGGTGAAGCTTTCTTT
.	TRBV11-2	TRBJ2-7	TRBD1	CASTSPTGGAGEQYF	TGTGCCAGCACCTCCCCAACAGGGGGCGCGGGGGAGCAGTACTTC
.	TRBV9	TRBJ1-3	.	CASSPGTGNTIYF	TGTGCCAGCAGCCCAGGGACAGGAAACACCATATATTTT
.	TRBV7-9	TRBJ1-1	.	CASSLMVGDTEAFF	TGTGCCAGCAGCTTAATGGTCGGGGACACTGAAGCTTTCTTT
.	TRBV10-3	TRBJ2-5	TRBD2	CAIRETSGGAAETQYF	TGTGCCATCAGAGAGACTAGCGGGGGGGCCGCTGAGACCCAGTACTTC
.	TRBV30	TRBJ1-4	.	CAWSVVGTNEKLFF	TGTGCCTGGAGTGTGGTAGGAACTAATGAAAAACTGTTTTTT
.	TRBV27	TRBJ1-1	.	CASSLRGHQNTEAFF	TGTGCCAGCAGTTTAAGGGGACACCAGAACACTGAAGCTTTCTTT
.	TRBV6-5	TRBJ2-3	.	CASSYSYTDTQYF	TGTGCCAGCAGTTATAGCTACACAGATACGCAGTATTTT
.	TRBV7-2	TRBJ2-7	TRBD2	CASTRGGFSYEQYF	TGTGCCAGCACCCGGGGGGGATTCTCCTACGAGCAGTACTTC
.	TRBV30	TRBJ2-3	.	CAWIRTGLSTDTQYF	TGTGCCTGGATCAGGACTGGCCTAAGCACAGATACGCAGTATTTT
.	TRBV27	TRBJ1-1	.	CASSQFRGNTEAFF	TGTGCCAGCAGTCAATTCAGGGGGAACACTGAAGCTTTCTTT
.	TRBV6-5	TRBJ1-1	TRBD1	CASSSGGSPEAFF	TGTGCCAGCAGCTCAGGGGGATCCCCGGAAGCTTTCTTT
.	TRBV4-2	TRBJ2-1	.	CASSQVGGGGYNEQFF	TGTGCCAGCAGCCAAGTAGGGGGAGGGGGATACAATGAGCAGTTCTTC
.	TRBV9	TRBJ2-5	TRBD2	CASSEGPGTSGRRETQYF	TGTGCCAGCAGCGAGGGGCCCGGGACTAGCGGGAGAAGGGAGACCCAGTACTTC
.	TRBV6-1	TRBJ2-3	TRBD1	CASSENRGFGTDTQYF	TGTGCCAGCAGTGAAAACAGGGGGTTCGGCACAGATACGCAGTATTTT
.	TRBV7-9	TRBJ1-5	TRBD1	CASSLGRDSGNQPQHF	TGTGCCAGCAGCTTAGGTCGGGACAGCGGCAATCAGCCCCAGCATTTT
.	TRBV9	TRBJ1-2	.	CASSVGWGQLDGYTF	TGTGCCAGCAGCGTGGGGTGGGGGCAGTTGGATGGCTACACCTTC
.	TRBV11-3	TRBJ2-1	TRBD2	CASSFTGVGGSEQFF	TGTGCCAGCAGCTTCACCGGGGTTGGCGGGAGTGAGCAGTTCTTC